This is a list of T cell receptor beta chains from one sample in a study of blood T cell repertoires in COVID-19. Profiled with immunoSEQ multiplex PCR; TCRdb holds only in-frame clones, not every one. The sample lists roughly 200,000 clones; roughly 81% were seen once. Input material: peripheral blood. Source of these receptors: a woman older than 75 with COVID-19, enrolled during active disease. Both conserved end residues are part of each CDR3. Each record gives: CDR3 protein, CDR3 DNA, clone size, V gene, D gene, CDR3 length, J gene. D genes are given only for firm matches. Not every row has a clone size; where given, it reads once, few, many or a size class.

CASSSPRDSLNNEQFF | TGTGCCAGCAGCTCGCCCCGGGACAGTTTAAACAATGAGCAGTTCTTC | many | TRBV5-4 | TRBD1 | 16 | TRBJ2-1
CASSVAGGPYEQYF | TGTGCCAGCAGCGTAGCAGGGGGACCCTACGAGCAGTACTTC | NA | TRBV9 | TRBD1 | 14 | TRBJ2-7
CASNPLGQGPFYGYTF | TGTGCCAGCAATCCCCTGGGACAGGGCCCTTTCTATGGCTACACCTTC | NA | TRBV27 | TRBD1 | 16 | TRBJ1-2
CASRGGQPQHF | TGTGCCAGCAGGGGGGGACAGCCCCAGCATTTT | NA | TRBV6-6 | NA | 11 | TRBJ1-5
CASSLSHGAAGGSEQYF | TGTGCCAGCAGTTTATCGCATGGTGCAGCGGGAGGGAGCGAGCAGTACTTC | NA | TRBV27 | TRBD2 | 17 | TRBJ2-7
CASSFLGRGTEAFF | TGTGCCAGCAGCTTCCTGGGGAGGGGCACTGAAGCTTTCTTT | NA | TRBV3-1/TRBV3-2 | NA | 14 | TRBJ1-1
CASSLRGNEQFF | TGTGCCAGCAGTCTCAGGGGGAATGAGCAGTTCTTC | once | TRBV6-2/TRBV6-3 | TRBD1 | 12 | TRBJ2-1
CAWTVDRDSPLHF | TGTGCCTGGACCGTCGATCGGGATTCACCCCTCCACTTT | NA | TRBV30 | NA | 13 | TRBJ1-6
CASGTLGETQYF | TGTGCCAGCGGGACTTTGGGTGAGACCCAGTACTTC | NA | TRBV6-5 | NA | 12 | TRBJ2-5
CASSLIRSGGRFNSPLHF | TGTGCCAGCAGCCTAATCCGTTCGGGGGGCAGATTTAATTCACCCCTCCACTTT | NA | TRBV7-2 | NA | 18 | TRBJ1-6
CASSPSGQYEQYF | TGTGCCAGCAGCCCATCAGGGCAGTACGAGCAGTACTTC | NA | TRBV7-2 | NA | 13 | TRBJ2-7
CSVGGTDNQPQHF | TGCAGCGTGGGCGGGACAGACAATCAGCCCCAGCATTTT | NA | TRBV29-1 | TRBD1 | 13 | TRBJ1-5
CASSLMTGVEQYF | TGTGCCAGCAGTTTAATGACAGGGGTCGAGCAGTACTTC | few | TRBV28 | TRBD1 | 13 | TRBJ2-7
CASSSPGGYEQYF | TGTGCCAGCAGTTCCCCAGGTGGATACGAGCAGTACTTC | NA | TRBV6-5 | NA | 13 | TRBJ2-7
CASSQAHGGATEAFF | TGTGCCAGCAGCCAAGCCCACGGAGGCGCCACTGAAGCTTTCTTT | NA | TRBV3-1/TRBV3-2 | NA | 15 | TRBJ1-1
CATSDFSGVSTDTQYF | TGTGCCACCAGTGATTTCTCGGGAGTGAGCACAGATACGCAGTATTTT | NA | TRBV24-1 | NA | 16 | TRBJ2-3
CASSEAQWGDGYTF | TGTGCCAGCAGTGAAGCCCAATGGGGGGATGGCTACACCTTC | NA | TRBV6-1 | NA | 14 | TRBJ1-2
CASSPDLAKNIQYF | TGTGCCAGCAGCCCCGACTTAGCCAAAAACATTCAGTACTTC | NA | TRBV3-1/TRBV3-2 | NA | 14 | TRBJ2-4
CASSLGDSGYNQPQHF | TGCGCCAGCAGCTTGGGGGACTCGGGGTACAATCAGCCCCAGCATTTT | NA | TRBV5-1 | NA | 16 | TRBJ1-5
CASSLAAPGQGGIEQYF | TGTGCCAGCAGCTTAGCCGCCCCGGGACAGGGAGGCATAGAGCAGTACTTC | NA | TRBV7-6 | TRBD1 | 17 | TRBJ2-7
CASTNRGRLGRGEQYF | TGTGCCAGCACCAACCGGGGGAGATTAGGCCGGGGCGAGCAGTACTTC | NA | TRBV27 | NA | 16 | TRBJ2-7
CASSQDPLGGGNTEAFF | TGTGCCAGCAGCCAAGACCCCCTTGGGGGGGGGAACACTGAAGCTTTCTTT | NA | TRBV4-2 | NA | 17 | TRBJ1-1
CASSQGPGPNQPQHF | TGTGCCAGCAGCCAAGGTCCAGGCCCCAATCAGCCCCAGCATTTT | few | TRBV3-1/TRBV3-2 | NA | 15 | TRBJ1-5
CASGRGTGNTIYF | TGTGCCAGCGGCCGGGGCACTGGAAACACCATATATTTT | NA | TRBV6-2/TRBV6-3 | NA | 13 | TRBJ1-3
CASSQGSSPLHF | TGTGCCAGCAGCCAGGGCTCCTCACCCCTCCACTTT | few | TRBV3-1/TRBV3-2 | NA | 12 | TRBJ1-6
CASGPSGGLPTTNTGELFF | TGTGCCTCTGGGCCTAGCGGGGGTTTACCTACAACAAACACCGGGGAGCTGTTTTTT | NA | TRBV30 | TRBD2 | 19 | TRBJ2-2
CASSQDGGARVDTQYF | TGTGCCAGCAGCCAAGACGGGGGGGCCCGCGTCGATACGCAGTATTTT | once | TRBV3-1/TRBV3-2 | TRBD2 | 16 | TRBJ2-3
CASSPPGAGGYEQYF | TGTGCCAGCAGCCCACCGGGTGCCGGGGGATACGAGCAGTACTTC | NA | TRBV13 | NA | 15 | TRBJ2-7
CASTSTGPNTGELFF | TGTGCCAGTACTTCGACAGGGCCGAACACCGGGGAGCTGTTTTTT | NA | TRBV19 | TRBD1 | 15 | TRBJ2-2
CAIRARDSDIQYF | TGTGCCATCAGGGCCCGGGACAGTGACATTCAGTACTTC | NA | TRBV10-3 | TRBD1 | 13 | TRBJ2-4
CASSLKTSGRHNEQFF | TGTGCCAGCAGCTTAAAGACTAGCGGGAGACACAATGAGCAGTTCTTC | NA | TRBV11-3 | TRBD2 | 16 | TRBJ2-1
CASSERQGSSIETQYF | TGTGCCAGCAGCGAGCGACAGGGCTCAAGCATTGAGACCCAGTACTTC | NA | TRBV9 | TRBD1 | 16 | TRBJ2-5
CASSPGTGDTEAFF | TGTGCCAGCTCCCCGGGGACAGGGGACACTGAAGCTTTCTTT | NA | TRBV18 | TRBD1 | 14 | TRBJ1-1
CASSSIMVPSDTGELFF | TGTGCCAGCAGTTCCATCATGGTCCCTTCGGACACCGGGGAGCTGTTTTTT | NA | TRBV27 | NA | 17 | TRBJ2-2
CASSLLGYTDTQYF | TGTGCCAGCAGTTTACTAGGCTACACAGATACGCAGTATTTT | NA | TRBV28 | NA | 14 | TRBJ2-3
CASSLGAYNEQFF | TGCGCCAGCAGCCTTGGAGCCTACAATGAGCAGTTCTTC | NA | TRBV4-1 | NA | 13 | TRBJ2-1
CASSFGSLAGDPSGNEQFF | TGTGCCAGCAGTTTTGGGTCACTAGCGGGAGATCCCTCGGGGAATGAGCAGTTCTTC | NA | TRBV28 | TRBD2 | 19 | TRBJ2-1
CASGLPSTGIYGYTF | TGTGCTAGTGGTTTGCCGTCGACAGGAATCTATGGCTACACCTTC | NA | TRBV12-5 | NA | 15 | TRBJ1-2
CASSPSEQLLGSGANVLTF | TGTGCCAGCTCACCTAGCGAACAGCTACTTGGCTCTGGGGCCAACGTCCTGACTTTC | NA | TRBV18 | NA | 19 | TRBJ2-6
CASSLALTSGGTQETQYF | TGTGCCAGCAGCTTGGCACTAACTAGCGGGGGGACCCAAGAGACCCAGTACTTC | NA | TRBV5-4 | TRBD2 | 18 | TRBJ2-5
CASSPHDLELFF | TGTGCCAGCAGCCCACATGACCTGGAGCTGTTCTTC | NA | TRBV14 | NA | 12 | TRBJ2-1
CASTYDSANTEAFF | TGTGCCAGCACCTACGACAGTGCGAACACTGAAGCTTTCTTT | NA | TRBV6-5 | NA | 14 | TRBJ1-1
CASRADRIYEQYF | TGTGCCAGCAGAGCGGACAGAATCTACGAGCAGTACTTC | NA | TRBV28 | NA | 13 | TRBJ2-7
CATPMAGGLRTEAFF | TGCGCCACCCCTATGGCCGGGGGGCTGAGGACTGAAGCTTTCTTT | NA | TRBV5-1 | NA | 15 | TRBJ1-1
CASSQRGGGETQYF | TGTGCCAGCAGCCAAAGGGGGGGCGGGGAGACCCAGTACTTC | NA | TRBV3-1/TRBV3-2 | NA | 14 | TRBJ2-5
CASSNQMGVKTQYF | TGTGCCAGCAGCAATCAAATGGGAGTGAAGACCCAGTACTTC | NA | TRBV3-1/TRBV3-2 | NA | 14 | TRBJ2-5
CSASGLAGKSTDTQYF | TGCAGTGCTAGTGGACTAGCGGGGAAGAGCACAGATACGCAGTATTTT | NA | TRBV20-1 | TRBD2 | 16 | TRBJ2-3